Described below is a single T cell receptor (beta chain) sequence and its context. Its antigen is unknown. This entry belongs to a study of beta chain features in type 1 diabetes. Turning to the study itself: Age, gender, cell numbers and subset yield matched between patients and controls. The study, taken as a whole, reports: Among patients with Type 1 diabetes, TCRB CDR3s were moderately but significantly shorter in every one of the four CD4+ subsets. Overrepresentation of cells with high TCR expression could result from cDNA sequencing.

Of the isolated RNA, all was reverse transcribed, and so the sequenced material was expressed TCRB transcripts. Libraries were prepared by immunoSEQ multiplex PCR; TCRdb keeps only in-frame clonotypes and omits some of them. The table has hundreds of thousands of clones, 14% to 15% seen once. This sequence was found in a young man with type 1 diabetes. Sequenced: naive CD4+ T cells from blood.

The CDR3 DNA sequence: TGCGCCAGCAGCCAAGATCCTTGGAAAGCGGGGCGAGACTCAGATACGCAGTATTTT. Translating it yields CASSQDPWKAGRDSDTQYF. V is TRBV4-3 and J is TRBJ2-3; TRBD2 aligns across 7 bases. CDR3 size: 19 residues. From germline, CDR1 is LGHNA and CDR2 YSLEER. The V segment lost 0 bases and the J segment 4 bases; nucleotides outside the gene matches: 16.